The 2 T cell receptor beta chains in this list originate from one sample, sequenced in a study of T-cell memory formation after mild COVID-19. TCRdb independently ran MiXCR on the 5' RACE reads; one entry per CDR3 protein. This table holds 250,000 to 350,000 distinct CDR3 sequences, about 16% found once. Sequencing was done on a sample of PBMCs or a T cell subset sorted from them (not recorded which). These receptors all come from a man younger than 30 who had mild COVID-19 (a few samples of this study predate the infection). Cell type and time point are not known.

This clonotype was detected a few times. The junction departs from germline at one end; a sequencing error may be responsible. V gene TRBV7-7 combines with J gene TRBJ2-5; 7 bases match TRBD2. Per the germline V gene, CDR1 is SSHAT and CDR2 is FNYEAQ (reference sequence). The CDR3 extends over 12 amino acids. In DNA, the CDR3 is TGTGCTAGCAGCCGCCCGGGGGGGACCCAGTACTTC. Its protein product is CASSRPGGTQYF.

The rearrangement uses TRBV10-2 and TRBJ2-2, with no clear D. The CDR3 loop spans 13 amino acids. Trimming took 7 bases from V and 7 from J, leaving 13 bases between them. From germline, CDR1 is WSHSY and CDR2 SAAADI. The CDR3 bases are TGCGCCAGCACCAGTTCTGGAGACGGGGAGCTGTTTTTT. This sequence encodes CASTSSGDGELFF.